The rows below give T cell receptor beta chains drawn from one sample of a study of T-cell reconstitution after alpha-beta-depleted transplantation in children. TCRdb processed the PCR reads anew with MiXCR; each CDR3 protein has one entry. Of some 200,000 distinct CDR3 sequences listed, roughly 6.3% were seen once; the top ten hold 4.5%. The sample consisted of PBMCs, taken before TCRalphabeta/CD19-depleted stem cell transplant. Every receptor here comes from a girl less than two years old with combined immunodeficiency, due to receive a stem cell transplant. Both conserved end residues are part of each CDR3. A D gene is named only where the DNA matches it firmly. A row's size may be missing; if present it is once, few, many or a size class.

few	.	TRBV6-5	TRBJ2-3	TGTGCCAGCAGTTGGACACTTTACACAGATACGCAGTATTTT	CASSWTLYTDTQYF
many	TRBD1	TRBV6-6	TRBJ2-7	TGTGCCACTAAGGGACAGGACGCCAGCCAGGGGGTATCCGAGCAGTACTTC	CATKGQDASQGVSEQYF
many	TRBD2	TRBV2	TRBJ2-1	TGTGCCAGCAGATTCACACTAGCGGGGGGGATTAATGAGCAGTTCTTC	CASRFTLAGGINEQFF
many	.	TRBV5-6	TRBJ2-3	TGTGCCAGCAGTTACCGACCCCAGCGGCTCACAGATACGCAGTATTTT	CASSYRPQRLTDTQYF
.	.	TRBV12-3/TRBV12-4	TRBJ2-3	TGTGCCAGCAGTTACATCAGCACAGATACGCAGTATTTT	CASSYISTDTQYF
many	.	TRBV7-8	TRBJ2-7	TGTGCCAGCAGCTTAGCGGAGGTCCAGCGGGAGCAGTACTTC	CASSLAEVQREQYF
few	TRBD1	TRBV7-9	TRBJ1-1	TGTGCCAGCAGCTTATTGGGCGACAGGGGCGAAGCTTTCTTT	CASSLLGDRGEAFF
many	.	TRBV10-3	TRBJ2-1	TGTGCCATCAGTGACAAAGCCTCCTACAATGAGCAGTTCTTC	CAISDKASYNEQFF
many	.	TRBV12-3/TRBV12-4	TRBJ2-5	TGTGCCAGCAGTCCGAACACTCAGACCCAGTACTTC	CASSPNTQTQYF
.	.	TRBV5-1	TRBJ2-5	TGCGCCAGCACTGGGGAGACCCAGTACTTC	CASTGETQYF
many	.	TRBV7-2	TRBJ2-3	TGTGCCAGCAGCTCGGGGCGTCTGACCACAGATACGCAGTATTTT	CASSSGRLTTDTQYF
many	TRBD2	TRBV27	TRBJ2-2	TGTGCCAGCAGTACTCTAGCGGGGGGGCTCACCGGGGAGCTGTTTTTT	CASSTLAGGLTGELFF
many	.	TRBV6-1	TRBJ1-2	TGTGCCAGCAGGAAGTTAGGGGCCTATGGCTACACCTTC	CASRKLGAYGYTF
many	.	TRBV12-3/TRBV12-4	TRBJ2-1	TGTGCCAGCAGTTTCCTCGGGTGGGATGAGCAGTTCTTC	CASSFLGWDEQFF